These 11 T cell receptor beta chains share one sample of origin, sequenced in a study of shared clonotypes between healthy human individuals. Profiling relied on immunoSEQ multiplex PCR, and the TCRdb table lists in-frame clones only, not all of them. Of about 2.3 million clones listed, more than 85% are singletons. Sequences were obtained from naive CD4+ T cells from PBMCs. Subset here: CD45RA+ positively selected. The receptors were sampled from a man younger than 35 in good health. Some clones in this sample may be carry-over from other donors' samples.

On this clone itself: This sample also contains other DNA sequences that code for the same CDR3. CDR3 nucleotide sequence: TGTGCCACCAGCAGAGGGGCGAACACTGAAGCTTTCTTT. Translating it yields CATSRGANTEAFF. The chain recombines TRBV15 with TRBJ1-1, with D unresolved. The CDR3 runs 13 residues. CDR1 is LNHNV, CDR2 YYDKDF, per germline (reference sequence). V was clipped by 1 base and J by 1 base, with 4 bases between them.

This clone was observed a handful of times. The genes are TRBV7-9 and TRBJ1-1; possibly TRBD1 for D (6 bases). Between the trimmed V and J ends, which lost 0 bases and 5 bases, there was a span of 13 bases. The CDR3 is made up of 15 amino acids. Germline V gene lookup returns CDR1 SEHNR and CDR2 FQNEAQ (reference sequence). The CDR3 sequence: CASSLALTGRTEAFF. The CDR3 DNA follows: TGTGCCAGCAGCTTAGCACTAACAGGGAGGACTGAAGCTTTCTTT.

CDR3 residues: CALICRLFSYEQYF. The CDR3 bases are TGTGCCCTTATTTGCAGACTCTTCTCCTACGAGCAGTACTTC. This chain joins TRBV5-5 and TRBJ2-7, with unresolved D. The germline V and J ends were trimmed by 10 bases and 0 bases, with 17 bases remaining between them. The CDR3 has 14 amino acids. Per the germline V gene, CDR1 is SGHKS and CDR2 is YYEKEE (reference sequence).

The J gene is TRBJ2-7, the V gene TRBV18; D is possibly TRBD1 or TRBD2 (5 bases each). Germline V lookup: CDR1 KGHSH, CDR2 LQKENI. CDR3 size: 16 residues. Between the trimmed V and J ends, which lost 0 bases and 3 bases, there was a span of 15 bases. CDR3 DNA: TGTGCCAGCTCACCACCGGGGACGGGAAGGGTCTACGAGCAGTACTTC. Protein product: CASSPPGTGRVYEQYF. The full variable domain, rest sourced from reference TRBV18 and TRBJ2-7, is NAGVMQNPRHLVRRRGQEARLRCSPMKGHSHVYWYRQLPEEGLKFMVYLQKENIIDESGMPKERFSAEFPKEGPSILRIQQVVRGDSAAYFCASSPPGTGRVYEQYFGPGTRLTVT.

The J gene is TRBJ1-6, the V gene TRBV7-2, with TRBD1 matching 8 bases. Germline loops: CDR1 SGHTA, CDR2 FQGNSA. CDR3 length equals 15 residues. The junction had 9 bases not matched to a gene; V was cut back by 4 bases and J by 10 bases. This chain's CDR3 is CASSSKQGAQSPLHF. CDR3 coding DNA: TGTGCCAGCAGCTCGAAGCAGGGGGCTCAGTCACCCCTCCACTTT.

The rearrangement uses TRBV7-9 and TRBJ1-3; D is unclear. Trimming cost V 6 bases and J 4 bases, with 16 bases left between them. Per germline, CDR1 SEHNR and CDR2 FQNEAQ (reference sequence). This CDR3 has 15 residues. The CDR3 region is CASRRQTGGGNTIYF. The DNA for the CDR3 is TGTGCCAGCAGACGGCAAACCGGCGGAGGAAACACCATATATTTT.

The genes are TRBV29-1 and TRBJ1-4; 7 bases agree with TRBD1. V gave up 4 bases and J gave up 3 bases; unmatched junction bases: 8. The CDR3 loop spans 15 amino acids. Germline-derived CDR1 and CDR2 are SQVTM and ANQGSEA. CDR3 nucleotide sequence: TGCAGCGTTGTAAGGGGGCAGGGCCCTAATGAAAAACTGTTTTTT. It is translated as CSVVRGQGPNEKLFF.

CDR3 DNA: TGTGCCAGCAGTTACCGGGGCCACACCGGGGAGCTGTTTTTT. This translates into CASSYRGHTGELFF. The chain links TRBV6-5 to TRBJ2-2; possibly TRBD1 or TRBD2 for D (5 bases each). V lost 2 bases and J lost 3, with 7 bases in between. This CDR3 has 14 amino acids. Germline values: CDR1 MNHEY, CDR2 SVGAGI.

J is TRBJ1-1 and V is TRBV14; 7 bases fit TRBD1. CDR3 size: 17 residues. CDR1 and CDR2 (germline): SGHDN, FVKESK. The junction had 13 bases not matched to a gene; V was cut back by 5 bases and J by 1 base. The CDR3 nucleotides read TGTGCCAGCAGCGGACAGGTCATCTTTCTTACGAACACTGAAGCTTTCTTT. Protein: CASSGQVIFLTNTEAFF.

Here the CDR3 reads CASSMLPGQGKGYEQYF. DNA of the CDR3: TGTGCCAGCAGCATGCTCCCGGGACAGGGGAAGGGTTACGAGCAGTACTTC. This chain joins TRBV5-6 and TRBJ2-7, with 10 bases fitting TRBD1. J lost 4 bases, V lost 4 bases, and 14 bases had no gene match. In germline, CDR1 is SGHDT, CDR2 YYEEEE. The length of the CDR3 is 17 residues.

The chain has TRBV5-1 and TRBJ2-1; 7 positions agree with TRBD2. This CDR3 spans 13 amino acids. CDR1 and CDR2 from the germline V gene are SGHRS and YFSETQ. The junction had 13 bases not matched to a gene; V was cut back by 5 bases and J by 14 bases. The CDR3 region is CASSTDGGGLKFF. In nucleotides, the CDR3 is TGCGCCAGCAGTACGGATGGGGGAGGGCTTAAGTTCTTC.